The 22 T cell receptor beta chains below were found in one sample sequenced in a study of shared clonotypes between healthy human individuals. Libraries were prepared by immunoSEQ multiplex PCR; TCRdb keeps only in-frame clonotypes and omits some of them. The sample carries about 520,000 clones, 70% to 80% recorded once. Sequences were obtained from PBMCs. All receptors come from a woman between 40 and 55 years old in good health. Some clones in this sample may be carry-over from other donors' samples.

The rearrangement links TRBV5-6 to TRBJ2-3; TRBD2 might be the D (5 bases). V was pared by 0 bases and J by 5 bases, with 7 bases between. The CDR3 has 13 amino acids. Germline CDR1 reads SGHDT; CDR2 reads YYEEEE. The DNA for the CDR3 is TGTGCCAGCAGCTTGGCGGGATTAGATACGCAGTATTTT. Its translation is CASSLAGLDTQYF.

CDR3 protein: CASSHQAGEVYEQYF. DNA of the CDR3: TGTGCCAGCAGCCACCAAGCGGGAGAAGTCTACGAGCAGTACTTC. J is TRBJ2-7 and V is TRBV4-2; 8 bases map to TRBD2. CDR3 length: 15 residues. From germline, CDR1 is LGHNA and CDR2 YNFKEQ. With 3 bases clipped from V and 3 bases from J, the junction kept 7 bases outside the gene matches.

The chain employs TRBV5-1 and TRBJ1-1; 7 nucleotides agree with TRBD1. This CDR3 contains 14 residues. Germline loops: CDR1 SGHRS, CDR2 YFSETQ. Trimming at V came to 2 bases and at J to 5 bases, leaving 6 bases not matched to a gene. The CDR3 bases are TGCGCCAGCAGCTTTGGCAGGGGGGGTACTGAAGCTTTCTTT. This sequence encodes CASSFGRGGTEAFF.

The chain employs TRBV21-1 and TRBJ1-1. TRBV21-1 is a recognized pseudogene. The CDR3 runs 11 residues. CDR3 protein: CASKIDTEAFF. The CDR3 DNA sequence: TGTGCCAGCAAGATTGACACTGAAGCTTTCTTT.

The V gene is TRBV4-2, the J gene TRBJ2-3, with TRBD2 matching over 7 bases. In germline, CDR1 is LGHNA, CDR2 YNFKEQ. The CDR3 covers 15 residues. V trimming: 4 bases; J trimming: 0 bases; junction bases outside the gene matches: 4. The CDR3 spells CASSPSGASTDTQYF. CDR3 in DNA: TGTGCCAGCAGCCCGAGCGGGGCTAGCACAGATACGCAGTATTTT.

The V and J genes are TRBV15 and TRBJ1-1; D is unresolved. The V and J ends lost 1 base and 1 base respectively, with 7 bases between them. Germline V gene sequence: CDR1 LNHNV, CDR2 YYDKDF (reference sequence). The CDR3 is made up of 14 amino acids. CDR3 region: CATSRGWGNTEAFF. The CDR3 nucleotides read TGTGCCACCAGCAGAGGTTGGGGGAACACTGAAGCTTTCTTT.

The V gene is TRBV7-9, the J gene TRBJ2-1, with D uncertain. Germline CDR1 and CDR2: SEHNR and FQNEAQ (reference sequence). The ends were cut back, 3 bases at V and 2 bases at J, with 11 bases in the middle. The CDR3 runs 15 residues. The CDR3 protein is CASSLLAGTYNEQFF. Here the CDR3 DNA reads TGTGCCAGCAGCTTGCTCGCCGGTACCTACAATGAGCAGTTCTTC.

Regarding this clone: This sample includes further DNA sequences coding for the same CDR3. The chain joins TRBV4-2 to TRBJ2-7; D unclear. The CDR3 is 12 amino acids. Trimming removed 0 bases from V and 6 bases from J, with 6 bases in between. Germline lookup yields CDR1 LGHNA and CDR2 YNFKEQ. The CDR3 nucleotides read TGTGCCAGCAGCCAAGATCATAGCGAGCAGTACTTC. Translation: CASSQDHSEQYF.

V is TRBV2 and J is TRBJ1-1; possible D gene TRBD1, 5 bases. There are 13 residues in the CDR3. V was trimmed by 7 bases and J by 5 bases, leaving 14 bases between them. Germline CDR1 reads SNHLY; CDR2 reads FYNNEI. The CDR3 spells CASTQTVATEAFF. In nucleotides, the CDR3 is TGTGCCAGCACCCAGACAGTAGCGACTGAAGCTTTCTTT.

A few counts support this clone. The CDR3 coding sequence is TGTGCCAGCAGCTTTAAGGGCGGATCTAGCGGGAGGCATGAGCAGTTCTTC. It codes for CASSFKGGSSGRHEQFF. The chain has TRBV5-4 and TRBJ2-1; 11 bases match TRBD2. The CDR3 consists of 17 residues. Germline V lookup: CDR1 SGHNT, CDR2 YYREEE (reference sequence). J gave up 8 bases and V 2 bases, and 12 bases lay outside the gene matches.

The genes are TRBV7-2 and TRBJ2-2; no definite D call. Trimming left V 1 base short and J 4 bases short, with 10 bases between. The CDR3 length is 15 residues. In germline, CDR1 is SGHTA, CDR2 FQGNSA. CDR3 residues: CASSLVSRSTGELFF. Here the CDR3 DNA reads TGTGCCAGCAGCTTAGTCTCCCGGTCCACCGGGGAGCTGTTTTTT.

The chain is built from TRBV9 and TRBJ2-5; 12 nucleotides agree with TRBD2. The CDR3 is 17 amino acids. V dropped 3 bases and J dropped 2; count of bases not matched to a gene: 8. Per the germline V gene, CDR1 is SGDLS and CDR2 is YYNGEE. As DNA, the CDR3 is TGTGCCAGCAGCGCAACCTTACTAGCGGGAGGACAAGAGACCCAGTACTTC. Translated, it gives CASSATLLAGGQETQYF.

The chain links TRBV27 to TRBJ1-2; 8 bases are shared with TRBD1. CDR3 length equals 16 residues. The junction had 16 bases not matched to a gene; V was cut back by 5 bases and J by 8 bases. Germline CDR1 MNHEY, CDR2 SMNVEV (reference sequence). CDR3 in DNA: TGTGCCAGCAGTCCTTACCCCGCGACAGGGGTTCAGGGCTACACCTTC. It encodes CASSPYPATGVQGYTF.

This clone was seen a handful of times. This CDR3 is also generated by other DNA sequences in the sample. The V gene is TRBV6-4, the J gene TRBJ2-2, with 10 bases that match TRBD1. Germline CDR1 and CDR2: MRHNA and SNTAGT. This CDR3 has 15 amino acids. With 4 bases clipped from V and 3 bases from J, the junction kept 2 bases outside the gene matches. CDR3: CASSAGTGDTGELFF. CDR3 nucleotide sequence: TGTGCCAGCAGTGCAGGGACAGGGGACACCGGGGAGCTGTTTTTT.

CDR3 residues: CASSQPTSTGAKNIQYF. CDR3 bases: TGCGCCAGCAGCCAGCCCACATCGACAGGGGCCAAAAACATTCAGTACTTC. This chain links TRBV4-1 with TRBJ2-4; 7 nucleotides agree with TRBD1. This CDR3 comprises 17 residues. The junction had 9 bases not matched to a gene; V was cut back by 3 bases and J by 1 base. CDR1 and CDR2 from the germline V gene are MGHRA and YSYEKL.

The V and J genes are TRBV5-1 and TRBJ1-1, with 7 bases aligning to TRBD1. The ends lost 5 bases at V and 4 bases at J; junction bases unmatched: 11. CDR1 and CDR2 (germline): SGHRS, YFSETQ. This CDR3 spans 15 amino acids. The CDR3 protein is CASSPGQLTSTEAFF. The CDR3 nucleotides are TGCGCCAGCAGTCCGGGACAGCTTACTAGCACTGAAGCTTTCTTT.

Points on this clone: One end of the junction does not line up with germline, which may come from a read error. The gene calls are TRBV11-2 and TRBJ2-4, with D perhaps assigned TRBD1 or TRBD2 (5 bases each). CDR1 is SGHAT, CDR2 FQNNGV, per germline. The CDR3 totals 13 residues. For the CDR3, the DNA is TGTGCCAGCAGCGGGACCGCCAAAAACATTCAGCACTTC. Residues: CASSGTAKNIQHF.

This chain joins TRBV28 and TRBJ2-7, with 10 bases fitting TRBD1. J lost 12 bases, V lost 4 bases, and 15 bases had no gene match. The CDR3 totals 15 residues. Germline CDR1 is MDHEN and CDR2 is SYDVKM. Here the CDR3 reads CASSSRTGGRSSPYF. The CDR3 nucleotides read TGTGCCAGCAGTTCCCGGACAGGGGGTCGAAGCAGTCCGTACTTC. Using reference TRBV28 and TRBJ2-7 for the parts outside the CDR3, the full variable domain is DVKVTQSSRYLVKRTGEKVFLECVQDMDHENMFWYRQDPGLGLRLIYFSYDVKMKEKGDIPEGYSVSREKKERFSLILESASTNQTSMYLCASSSRTGGRSSPYFGPGTRLTVT.

Remarks on this clone: A read error may explain this, as a much larger clone is one base away. This chain links TRBV27 with TRBJ2-7; unclear D gene. The CDR3 totals 13 residues. Germline V gene sequence: CDR1 MNHEY, CDR2 SMNVEV (reference sequence). The CDR3 nucleotides read TGTGCCAGCAGTATATCCCGATCCTACGAGCAGTACTTC. Its protein product is CASSISRSYEQYF.

The J gene is TRBJ2-1, the V gene TRBV2; TRBD2 matches 7 bases. This CDR3 region has 15 residues. V was clipped by 4 bases and J by 7 bases; unmatched bases: 10. Germline CDR1 SNHLY, CDR2 FYNNEI. In DNA form, the CDR3 reads TGTGCCAGCAGTGTTGCGGGAGACCTTTTGAATGAGCAGTTCTTC. It yields the protein CASSVAGDLLNEQFF.

The rearrangement links TRBV29-1 to TRBJ2-1; 10 bases are shared with TRBD1. The CDR3 runs to 14 residues. Per the germline V gene, CDR1 is SQVTM and CDR2 is ANQGSEA. V was pared by 7 bases and J by 9 bases, with 12 bases of the junction left unmatched. The CDR3 reads CSARPTTGGGEQFF. DNA for the CDR3: TGCAGCGCCCGGCCCACGACAGGGGGCGGTGAGCAGTTCTTC.

The chain is built from TRBV5-5 and TRBJ1-1; D gene uncertain. V shed 0 bases and J shed 1 base, with 10 bases lying between them. Germline lookup yields CDR1 SGHKS and CDR2 YYEKEE (reference sequence). There are 15 residues in the CDR3. CDR3 residues: CASSLDSGRNTEAFF. Written as DNA, the CDR3 is TGTGCCAGCAGCTTGGACAGCGGAAGGAACACTGAAGCTTTCTTT.